This TCR beta chain was captured in a study of T cell responses to AZD1222 COVID-19 vaccine. The protocol was immunoSEQ multiplex PCR, while the TCRdb copy is restricted to in-frame clones and leaves out a portion. The sample holds some 150,000 clones, about 90% seen once. General study findings and limits: Vaccine-associated CD4 TCRs spanned spike, dominant at 160-218 and 743-854. Reports indicate that nearly half of spike-specific TCRs are directed at unmutated variant regions. When two AZD1222 doses had been given, Spike-specific TCR breadth and depth rose.

To note about this clone: The target antigen is unknown.

The TCR sequence derives from an adult in good health. The sample consisted of peripheral blood, taken on day 0 of MenACWY control vaccination.

CDR3 nucleotides: TGTGCACAAAGTACGGACAGGCTATGTGGCTACACCTTC. It is translated as CAQSTDRLCGYTF. The chain uses TRBV27 and TRBJ1-2; 7 bases are shared with TRBD1. Germline CDR1 and CDR2: MNHEY and SMNVEV (reference sequence). This CDR3 comprises 13 residues.